This T cell receptor (beta chain) came from a study of cytomegalovirus exposure and HLA in healthy donors. Study observations and caveats: The tendency of first-cohort TCR clusters to co-occur in the 120 or so validation repertoires emerged from a later analysis. Overall, approximately 150 TCR beta chains were annotated as cytomegalovirus-associated.

Germline V gene lookup returns CDR1 LNHDA and CDR2 SQIVND (reference sequence). The V end lost 6 bases, the J end lost 4 bases, and 15 bases lay between the germline ends. The CDR3 totals 14 residues. With regard to this clone: Its antigen is unidentified.

This table comes from immunoSEQ multiplex PCR, and its TCRdb copy is limited to in-frame clones, with some not included. The sample yields approximately 230,000 clones, about 90% seen once. The source material was PBMCs. The TCR sequence derives from a man between 18 and 35 years old in good health and CMV-seropositive. The chain recombines TRBV19 with TRBJ1-2, with D possibly TRBD1 on 5 matching bases. CDR3 DNA sequence: TGTGCCAGTAGATCGCTAGGGGTGGGCTATGGCTACACCTTC. Translated, it gives CASRSLGVGYGYTF.